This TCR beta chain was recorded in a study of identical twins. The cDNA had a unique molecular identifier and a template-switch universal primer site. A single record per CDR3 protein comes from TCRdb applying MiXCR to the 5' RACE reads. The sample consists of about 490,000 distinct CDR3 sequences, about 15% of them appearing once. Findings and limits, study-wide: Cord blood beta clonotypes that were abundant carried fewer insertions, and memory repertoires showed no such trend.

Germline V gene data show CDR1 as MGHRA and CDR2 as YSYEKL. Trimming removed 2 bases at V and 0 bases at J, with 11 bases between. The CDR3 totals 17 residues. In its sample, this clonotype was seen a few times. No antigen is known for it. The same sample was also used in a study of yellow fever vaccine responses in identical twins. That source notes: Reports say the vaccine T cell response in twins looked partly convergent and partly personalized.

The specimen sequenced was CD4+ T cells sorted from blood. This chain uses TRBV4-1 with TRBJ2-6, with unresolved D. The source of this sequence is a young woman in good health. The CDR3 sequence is CASSQFWDSSGANVLTF. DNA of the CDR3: TGCGCCAGCAGCCAATTTTGGGATTCCTCTGGGGCCAACGTCCTGACTTTC.